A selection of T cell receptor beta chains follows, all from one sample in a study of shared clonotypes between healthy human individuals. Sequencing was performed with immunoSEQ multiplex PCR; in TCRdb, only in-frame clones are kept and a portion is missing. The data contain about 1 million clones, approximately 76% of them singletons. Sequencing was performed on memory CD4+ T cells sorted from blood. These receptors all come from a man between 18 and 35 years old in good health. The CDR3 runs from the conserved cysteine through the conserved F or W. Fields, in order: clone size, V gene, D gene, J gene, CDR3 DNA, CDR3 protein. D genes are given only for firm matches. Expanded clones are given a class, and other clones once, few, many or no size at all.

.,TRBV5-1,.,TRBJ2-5,TGCGCCAGCAGCTTGTCCCCAGAGACCCAGTACTTC,CASSLSPETQYF
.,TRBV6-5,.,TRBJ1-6,TGTGCCAGCAGTTACGCGGGGACGGTGAATTCACCCCTCCACTTT,CASSYAGTVNSPLHF
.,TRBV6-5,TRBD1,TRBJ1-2,TGTGCCAGCAGTTCTAAATCCCCGGGACAGACCTATGGCTACACCTTC,CASSSKSPGQTYGYTF
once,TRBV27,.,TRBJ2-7,TGTGCCAGCAGTTTATCACGAGGGATTGGCGAGCAGTACTTC,CASSLSRGIGEQYF
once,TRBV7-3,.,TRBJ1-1,TGTGCCAGCAGCCGTCAGGCGAACACTGAAGCTTTCTTT,CASSRQANTEAFF
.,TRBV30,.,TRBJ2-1,TGTGCCTGGAGTGTACAAGGGACACTGCAGTTCTTC,CAWSVQGTLQFF
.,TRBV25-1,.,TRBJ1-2,TGTGCCAGCAGTGACTCCCTAGACAGATACCGTGGCTACACCTTC,CASSDSLDRYRGYTF
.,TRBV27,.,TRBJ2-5,TGTGCCAGCAGTCCCCTAGGCGGGATCGGGGAGACCCAGTACTTC,CASSPLGGIGETQYF
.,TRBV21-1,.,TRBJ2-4,TGTGCCAGCAGCAAAGGGAGAGGATACCTAGCCAAAAACATTCAGTACTTC,CASSKGRGYLAKNIQYF
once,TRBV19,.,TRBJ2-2,TGTGCCAGTAGTATCCGGCAGAACACCGGGGAGCTGTTTTTT,CASSIRQNTGELFF
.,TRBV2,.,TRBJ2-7,TGTGCCAGCTTAGCTACCCCCGATACCGGGAAGCAGTACTTC,CASLATPDTGKQYF
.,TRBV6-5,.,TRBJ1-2,TGTGCCGGCAGCCTGACGGGAAACTATGGCTACACCTTC,CAGSLTGNYGYTF
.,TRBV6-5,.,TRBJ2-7,TGTGCCAGCAGTTACCAGTCCCGGGGTCCGTACGAGCAGTACTTC,CASSYQSRGPYEQYF
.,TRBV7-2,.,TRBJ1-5,TGTGCCAGCACCAAGGACAGTAGCAATCAGCCCCAGCATTTT,CASTKDSSNQPQHF
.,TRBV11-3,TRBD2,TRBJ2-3,TGTGCCAGCAGCTTAGGGACTAGCGGACACACAGATACGCAGTATTTT,CASSLGTSGHTDTQYF
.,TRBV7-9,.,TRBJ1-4,TGTGCCAGCAGCTTAGCGCGGGCAACTAATGAAAAACTGTTTTTT,CASSLARATNEKLFF
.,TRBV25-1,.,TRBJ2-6,TGTGCCAGCAGTGCGTTGCGGGGTAACTCTGGGGCCAACGTCCTGACTTTC,CASSALRGNSGANVLTF
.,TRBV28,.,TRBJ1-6,TGTGCCAGCATCGCGGCTTCTGTAAATTCACCCCTCCACTTT,CASIAASVNSPLHF
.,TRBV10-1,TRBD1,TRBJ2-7,TGCGCCAGCAGTGACAACCGACAGGGCTACGAGCAGTACTTC,CASSDNRQGYEQYF
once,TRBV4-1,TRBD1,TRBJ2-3,TGCGCCAGCAGCCAAGATGGGACAGGGAGGATCACAGATACGCAGTATTTT,CASSQDGTGRITDTQYF
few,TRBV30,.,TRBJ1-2,TGTGCCTGGAGTCCCAAGGGGGGCTATGGCTACACCTTC,CAWSPKGGYGYTF
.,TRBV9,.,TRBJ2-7,TGTGCCAGCAGCGAGACAACAGGTTCCTACGAGCAGTACTTC,CASSETTGSYEQYF
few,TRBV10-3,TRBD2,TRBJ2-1,TGTGCCATCAGCTTGCTAGCGGGAGGGGACAATGAGCAGTTCTTC,CAISLLAGGDNEQFF
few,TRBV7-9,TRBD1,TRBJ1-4,TGTGCCAGCAGCCTACGGACAGGGTCCGTTGAAAAACTGTTTTTT,CASSLRTGSVEKLFF
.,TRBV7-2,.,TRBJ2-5,TGTGCCAGCAGCTTAGGACGCTCGGAGACCCAGTACTTC,CASSLGRSETQYF
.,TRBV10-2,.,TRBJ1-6,TGCGCCAGCAGTGAGTCGGGCAGGAATTCACCCCTCCACTTT,CASSESGRNSPLHF